The 27 T cell receptor beta chains reported below all come from one sample, sequenced in a study of T cell changes during pregnancy in multiple sclerosis. The protocol was immunoSEQ multiplex PCR, while the TCRdb copy is restricted to in-frame clones and leaves out a portion. The data contain 65,000 to 90,000 clones, 85% to 95% of them singletons. The sample was peripheral blood, taken before pregnancy. Every receptor here comes from a female donor with multiple sclerosis, enrolled in a pregnancy study.

V and J are TRBV11-3 and TRBJ2-5; 7 bases line up with TRBD2. This CDR3 region has 13 residues. The germline CDR1 and CDR2 sequences are SGHNT and YENEEA. J lost 5 bases, V lost 5 bases, and 5 bases had no gene match. The CDR3 region is CASSRDYRETQYF. CDR3 nucleotides: TGTGCCAGCAGCCGGGACTACCGGGAGACCCAGTACTTC.

The gene calls are TRBV27 and TRBJ2-7; D perhaps matches TRBD2 (6 bases). V gave up 2 bases and J gave up 3 bases, with 11 bases separating them. The CDR3 spans 14 residues. CDR1 MNHEY and CDR2 SMNVEV come from the germline V gene (reference sequence). CDR3 nucleotides: TGTGCCAGCAGTTTAGGGAGGACTTTCTACGAGCAGTACTTC. It yields the protein CASSLGRTFYEQYF.

The rearrangement uses TRBV5-1 and TRBJ2-2, with 7 bases aligning to TRBD1. This CDR3 is 13 amino acids long. Germline V gene sequence: CDR1 SGHRS, CDR2 YFSETQ. V was clipped by 5 bases and J by 6 bases; unmatched bases: 4. The CDR3 here is CASSEGAPGELFF. CDR3 sequence (DNA): TGCGCCAGCAGTGAGGGGGCACCCGGGGAGCTGTTTTTT.

The CDR3 DNA sequence: TGTGCCAGTAGTATAGGAACTAGCGGGACCTCTAGCACAGATACGCAGTATTTT. Translation gives CASSIGTSGTSSTDTQYF. J is TRBJ2-3 and V is TRBV19, with 10 bases matching TRBD2. CDR3 length: 18 residues. V shed 1 base, J shed 0 bases, and the junction held 7 bases outside the gene matches. Germline CDR1 reads LNHDA; CDR2 reads SQIVND (reference sequence).

V and J are TRBV18 and TRBJ2-3; TRBD2 agrees at 13 bases. Germline V gene sequence: CDR1 KGHSH, CDR2 LQKENI. V lost 6 bases to trimming and J lost 4 bases; unmatched junction nucleotides: 19. The CDR3 has 20 amino acids. This chain's CDR3 is CASSGRTGTSGAFRADTQYF. The CDR3 nucleotides are TGTGCCAGCTCCGGACGGACCGGGACTAGCGGGGCTTTTCGGGCAGATACGCAGTATTTT.

This chain links TRBV29-1 with TRBJ2-7; TRBD1 matches 12 bases. The J segment lost 7 bases and the V segment lost 3 bases, leaving 4 bases of the junction unmatched. The CDR3 is 13 amino acids. Germline CDR1 and CDR2: SQVTM and ANQGSEA. CDR3 DNA: TGCAGCGTTGAGGGACAGGGGGCTTGGGAGCAGTACTTC. Translated: CSVEGQGAWEQYF.

The chain carries TRBV7-9 and TRBJ2-1, with 8 bases lining up with TRBD2. V was pared by 1 base and J by 4 bases, with 6 bases of the junction left unmatched. Germline V gene lookup returns CDR1 SEHNR and CDR2 FQNEAQ (reference sequence). CDR3 length: 16 residues. The DNA of the CDR3 is TGTGCCAGCAGCTTAGTCCTCCGGGAGGGATACAATGAGCAGTTCTTC. Its protein product is CASSLVLREGYNEQFF.

This chain uses TRBV5-8 with TRBJ2-2, with 13 positions matching TRBD2. V gave up 4 bases and J gave up 4 bases; unmatched junction bases: 7. Germline V CDR1 and CDR2: SGHTS, YDEGEE. The CDR3 is 17 amino acids. CDR3 in DNA: TGTGCCAGCAGCGAGGGACTAGCGGGAAGTTTCACCGGGGAGCTGTTTTTT. Protein product: CASSEGLAGSFTGELFF.

This rearrangement joins TRBV11-2 to TRBJ1-2; D possibly corresponds to TRBD1 (6 bases). The CDR3 loop spans 14 amino acids. Trimming took off 3 bases at V and 2 bases at J, with 10 bases between the two ends. Germline V CDR1 and CDR2: SGHAT, FQNNGV. CDR3 DNA sequence: TGTGCCAGCAGCTTGGGAGGGGGGAACTATGGCTACACCTTC. Translation: CASSLGGGNYGYTF.

This clone was counted a single time. J is TRBJ2-1 and V is TRBV19; 7 bases map to TRBD2. The J segment lost 0 bases and the V segment lost 1 base, leaving 15 bases of the junction unmatched. The CDR3 consists of 20 residues. Looked up from germline, CDR1 is LNHDA and CDR2 is SQIVND (reference sequence). The chain's CDR3 is CASSIGFGVWASGSYNEQFF. CDR3 DNA: TGTGCCAGTAGTATAGGGTTCGGGGTTTGGGCTAGCGGCTCCTACAATGAGCAGTTCTTC.

This chain connects TRBV28 to TRBJ2-7, with 7 bases aligning to TRBD1. Germline V gives CDR1 MDHEN, CDR2 SYDVKM. The CDR3 loop spans 16 amino acids. V dropped 2 bases and J dropped 1; count of bases not matched to a gene: 8. This CDR3 is CASSLSPWDSSYEQYF. The CDR3 DNA reads TGTGCCAGCAGTTTAAGCCCCTGGGACAGTTCCTACGAGCAGTACTTC.

This clone turned up a few times. The chain uses TRBV27 and TRBJ2-3, with 7 positions matching TRBD2. This CDR3 has 17 amino acids. Germline CDR1 is MNHEY and CDR2 is SMNVEV (reference sequence). V was clipped by 3 bases and J by 3 bases; unmatched bases: 12. The CDR3 protein is CASSFRGGRARTDTQYF. The CDR3 DNA reads TGTGCCAGCAGTTTCAGAGGCGGGAGAGCTCGGACAGATACGCAGTATTTT.

The gene calls are TRBV4-3 and TRBJ2-7; 7 nucleotides match TRBD2. Per germline, CDR1 LGHNA and CDR2 YSLEER. The junction had 7 bases not matched to a gene; V was cut back by 5 bases and J by 0 bases. The CDR3 totals 15 residues. CDR3 protein: CASSSWRESSYEQYF. As DNA, the CDR3 is TGCGCCAGCAGCTCCTGGCGGGAGAGCTCCTACGAGCAGTACTTC.

J is TRBJ2-1 and V is TRBV6-1, with TRBD2 matching over 8 bases. CDR1 is MNHNS, CDR2 SASEGT, per germline. This CDR3 spans 14 amino acids. Trimming cost V 5 bases and J 2 bases; bases outside gene matches: 2. The CDR3 DNA sequence: TGTGCCAGCAGTAGTAGCGGGGCCTACAATGAGCAGTTCTTC. This gives the protein CASSSSGAYNEQFF.

The chain has TRBV5-4 and TRBJ2-3; 10 nucleotides agree with TRBD2. The trim removed 0 bases at V and 8 bases at J, leaving 9 bases unmatched. The CDR3 consists of 16 residues. The germline CDR1 and CDR2 sequences are SGHNT and YYREEE (reference sequence). The CDR3 sequence: CASSLASLSSGSTQYF. The CDR3 nucleotides are TGTGCCAGCAGCTTGGCCTCCCTGTCTAGCGGGAGTACGCAGTATTTT.

The V gene is TRBV11-2, the J gene TRBJ2-1, with TRBD2 as a possible D gene (5 bases). The CDR3 is 15 residues long. The germline V and J ends were trimmed by 5 bases and 0 bases, with 11 bases remaining between them. Germline CDR1 SGHAT, CDR2 FQNNGV. The CDR3 nucleotides are TGTGCCAGCAGCCATAGGAGGACCTCCTACAATGAGCAGTTCTTC. Its protein product is CASSHRRTSYNEQFF.

The chain carries TRBV7-9 and TRBJ1-4; no firm D call. Germline V CDR1 and CDR2: SEHNR, FQNEAQ (reference sequence). Trimming cost V 2 bases and J 4 bases, with 8 bases left between them. The CDR3 sequence is 14 residues long. CDR3 bases: TGTGCCAGCAGCTTAAGCGGGAATAATGAAAAACTGTTTTTT. Translated, it gives CASSLSGNNEKLFF.

CDR3 region: CASSLAPVEKLFF. The CDR3 nucleotides read TGTGCCAGCAGCTTAGCTCCTGTTGAAAAACTGTTTTTT. The gene calls are TRBV7-6 and TRBJ1-4, with D hard to call. The germline V and J ends were trimmed by 0 bases and 7 bases, with 6 bases remaining between them. Germline V lookup: CDR1 SGHVS, CDR2 FNYEAQ. The length of the CDR3 is 13 residues.

The genes are TRBV27 and TRBJ2-7; TRBD1 agrees at 7 bases. Trimming removed 8 bases from V and 6 bases from J; junction bases left unmatched: 13. The CDR3 sequence is 14 residues long. CDR1 and CDR2 from the germline V gene are MNHEY and SMNVEV (reference sequence). The CDR3 bases are TGTGCCAGCTCGTTTAAAGGGGGCGAGGCCGAGCAGTACTTC. It is translated as CASSFKGGEAEQYF.

The gene calls are TRBV15 and TRBJ2-5, with 7 bases aligning to TRBD2. The germline V gene encodes CDR1 LNHNV and CDR2 YYDKDF (reference sequence). V lost 3 bases, J lost 4 bases, and 8 bases stayed unmatched. This CDR3 region has 15 residues. Written as DNA, the CDR3 is TGTGCCACCAGCAGGGCGAGCGGCGGGAGAGAGACCCAGTACTTC. Protein sequence: CATSRASGGRETQYF.

V gene TRBV6-5 combines with J gene TRBJ2-1; the match to TRBD2 covers 8 bases. V shed 2 bases, J shed 4 bases, and the junction held 4 bases outside the gene matches. From germline, CDR1 is MNHEY and CDR2 SVGAGI. The CDR3 loop spans 15 amino acids. The CDR3 coding sequence is TGTGCCAGCAGTTACGGGACGGGAGGGTACAATGAGCAGTTCTTC. This codes for CASSYGTGGYNEQFF.

This clone appeared a few times. The chain couples TRBV19 to TRBJ2-2; TRBD1 is a possible D gene (6 bases). The CDR3 contains 14 residues. Germline values: CDR1 LNHDA, CDR2 SQIVND (reference sequence). Trimming left V 4 bases short and J 2 bases short, with 8 bases between. The CDR3 DNA is TGTGCCAGTAGTAAAGGGGGTAACACCGGGGAGCTGTTTTTT. Encoded protein: CASSKGGNTGELFF.

The V and J genes are TRBV6-5 and TRBJ2-7; perhaps TRBD1 as D (5 bases). Deletions cut 6 bases from V and 3 bases from J, with 18 bases between. The CDR3 covers 15 residues. CDR1 and CDR2 from the germline V gene are MNHEY and SVGAGI. In DNA, the CDR3 is TGTGCCAGCAGGGGGCTCGCAGGTCTTGTCTACGAGCAGTACTTC. Translation gives CASRGLAGLVYEQYF.

This clone was counted once. The chain couples TRBV27 to TRBJ2-1; 11 nucleotides agree with TRBD2. Germline CDR1 reads MNHEY; CDR2 reads SMNVEV (reference sequence). The CDR3 consists of 15 residues. After removal of 4 bases from V and 7 bases from J, the junction contained 6 bases not matched to a gene. Here the CDR3 reads CASSSVLAGENEQFF. The DNA for the CDR3 is TGTGCCAGCAGTTCGGTACTAGCGGGAGAGAATGAGCAGTTCTTC.

The chain uses TRBV6-5 and TRBJ2-1, with 8 bases aligning to TRBD1. V was pared by 6 bases and J by 10 bases, with 14 bases of the junction left unmatched. Germline V gene lookup returns CDR1 MNHEY and CDR2 SVGAGI. The CDR3 totals 15 residues. The CDR3: CASSRRTTGVGEQFF. As DNA, the CDR3 is TGTGCCAGCAGCCGACGGACGACAGGGGTTGGCGAGCAGTTCTTC.

The rearrangement uses TRBV6-6 and TRBJ2-7; TRBD1 agrees at 7 bases. The V gene end was trimmed by 5 bases and the J gene end by 3 bases; junction bases not matched to a gene: 7. The CDR3 loop spans 14 amino acids. Germline CDR1 MNHNY, CDR2 SVGAGI (reference sequence). The CDR3 nucleotides are TGTGCCAGCAGTCCCTCCGGGACAGTCTACGAGCAGTACTTC. This sequence encodes CASSPSGTVYEQYF.

The rearrangement uses TRBV7-3 and TRBJ2-5; TRBD2 agrees at 7 bases. There are 14 residues in the CDR3. V dropped 2 bases and J dropped 4; count of bases not matched to a gene: 4. Germline CDR1 SGHTA, CDR2 FQGTGA. Here the CDR3 DNA reads TGTGCCAGCAGCTTAGCGGCTAGCGGAGAGACCCAGTACTTC. Residues: CASSLAASGETQYF.